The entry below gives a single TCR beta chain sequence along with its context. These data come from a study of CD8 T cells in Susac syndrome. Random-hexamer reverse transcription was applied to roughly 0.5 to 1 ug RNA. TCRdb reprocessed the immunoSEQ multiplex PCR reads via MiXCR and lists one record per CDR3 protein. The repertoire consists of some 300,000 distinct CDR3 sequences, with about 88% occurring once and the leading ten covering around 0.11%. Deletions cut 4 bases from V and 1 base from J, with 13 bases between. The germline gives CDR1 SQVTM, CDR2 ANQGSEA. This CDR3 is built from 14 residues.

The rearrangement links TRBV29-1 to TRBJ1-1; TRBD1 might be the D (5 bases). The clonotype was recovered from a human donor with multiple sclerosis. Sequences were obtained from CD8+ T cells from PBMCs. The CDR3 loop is CSVGQGGWNTEAFF. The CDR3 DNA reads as TGCAGCGTTGGCCAGGGTGGGTGGAACACTGAAGCTTTCTTT.